This T cell receptor beta chain was captured by sequencing in a study of blood T cell repertoires in COVID-19. Overall study: Sites across the United States, Italy and Spain contributed samples from acute and convalescent COVID-19.

As processed by the authors: Estimation of nucleated cell counts relied on the amplification of reference gene primers. Clones were sequenced by immunoSEQ multiplex PCR, and TCRdb holds only the in-frame ones, with some missing. V, J and clone size derive from that table, while D and trimming were established from the DNA sequence. The sample includes tens of thousands of clones, around nine tenths of them seen just once. Germline loops: CDR1 MDHEN, CDR2 SYDVKM. The CDR3 is 16 residues long. V was pared by 2 bases and J by 4 bases, with 18 bases between. This TCR derives from a woman aged 45-60 years in a cohort sampled during active COVID-19. The chain uses TRBV28 and TRBJ2-7, with D uncertain. Sequencing used peripheral blood. CDR3: CASSLVVASFLYEQYF. In DNA, the CDR3 is TGTGCCAGCAGTTTAGTGGTAGCTTCGTTTTTGTACGAGCAGTACTTC.